One and the same sample provided the 32 T cell receptor beta chains below, sequenced in a study of Ad26.COV2.S vaccination and SARS-CoV-2 variants. Treatment in this sample: some 20 received Ad26.COV2.S at low or high dose, single or two shots; 5 received placebo; per-sample allocation not given. It was on day 63 after the first vaccine or placebo injection that samples were taken. The assay was immunoSEQ multiplex PCR, and TCRdb's table has in-frame clones only and misses some. The top ten clones hold 2% to 2.5% of a sample with approximately 300,000 clones, approximately 80% of them seen once. Material: peripheral blood, obtained in a trial of Ad26.COV2.S vaccine versus placebo. The receptors derive from a person between 18 and 65 years old who received the Ad26.COV2.S COVID-19 vaccine or a placebo.

This rearrangement joins TRBV14 to TRBJ2-1; no clear D gene. CDR3 length equals 15 residues. Trimming stripped 0 bases from V and 7 bases from J, with 13 bases between. Germline loops: CDR1 SGHDN, CDR2 FVKESK. The CDR3 DNA reads TGTGCCAGCAGCCAAGACTGGGGTCAGTGGAATGAGCAGTTCTTC. It translates to CASSQDWGQWNEQFF.

The chain is built from TRBV18 and TRBJ1-5, with D maybe TRBD1 (5 bases). V was cut by 2 bases and J by 2 bases, with 13 bases left in between. CDR1 is KGHSH and CDR2 is LQKENI in the germline V gene. The CDR3 spans 16 residues. CDR3 DNA sequence: TGTGCCAGCTCACCATCAAAAGGGGAGGGCAATCAGCCCCAGCATTTT. It specifies CASSPSKGEGNQPQHF.

This chain connects TRBV19 to TRBJ1-2, with D tentatively TRBD1 (6 bases). Germline CDR1 is LNHDA and CDR2 is SQIVND (reference sequence). Trimming cost V 4 bases and J 0 bases, with 12 bases left between them. The CDR3 runs 15 residues. CDR3 sequence: CASSRQQGANYGYTF. As DNA, the CDR3 is TGTGCCAGTAGTAGACAACAGGGAGCTAACTATGGCTACACCTTC.

V usage is TRBV6-5 and J usage is TRBJ2-2, with 8 bases matching TRBD1. With 8 bases clipped from V and 7 bases from J, the junction kept 12 bases outside the gene matches. Germline V gives CDR1 MNHEY, CDR2 SVGAGI. CDR3 length equals 15 residues. The CDR3 DNA reads TGTGCCAGCGGCCGACAGGGGAGTGTTAGCGGGGAGCTGTTTTTT. This gives the protein CASGRQGSVSGELFF.

CDR3 sequence (DNA): TGTGCCAGCTCTCAGGACAGGTCGGCTGGAAACACCATATATTTT. It specifies CASSQDRSAGNTIYF. V and J are TRBV18 and TRBJ1-3, with 7 nucleotides matching TRBD1. The junction had 7 bases not matched to a gene; V was cut back by 6 bases and J by 2 bases. CDR3 length: 15 residues. The germline gives CDR1 KGHSH, CDR2 LQKENI. The full variable domain, in which reference TRBV18 and TRBJ1-3 provide the parts outside the CDR3, is NAGVMQNPRHLVRRRGQEARLRCSPMKGHSHVYWYRQLPEEGLKFMVYLQKENIIDESGMPKERFSAEFPKEGPSILRIQQVVRGDSAAYFCASSQDRSAGNTIYFGEGSWLTVV.

V gene TRBV5-1 combines with J gene TRBJ1-1, with TRBD1 matching 7 bases. Losses at the gene ends were 4 bases for V and 4 bases for J; bases not matched to a gene: 7. The CDR3 covers 14 residues. Germline V CDR1 and CDR2: SGHRS, YFSETQ. CDR3 sequence reads: CASSAVQGTTEAFF. The DNA of the CDR3 is TGCGCCAGCAGCGCTGTACAGGGGACCACTGAAGCTTTCTTT.

The chain joins TRBV5-1 to TRBJ1-6, with 10 bases fitting TRBD1. J gave up 12 bases and V 4 bases, and 13 bases lay outside the gene matches. Germline lookup yields CDR1 SGHRS and CDR2 YFSETQ. The CDR3 runs to 16 residues. The CDR3 spells CASSPDLTGGWGPLHF. For the CDR3, the DNA is TGCGCCAGCAGCCCGGACCTGACAGGGGGCTGGGGACCCCTCCACTTT.

The genes are TRBV28 and TRBJ2-5; perhaps TRBD1 as D (5 bases). The length of the CDR3 is 13 residues. Germline-derived CDR1 and CDR2 are MDHEN and SYDVKM. With 7 bases removed from V and 3 bases from J, the gap between germline ends came to 12 bases. The CDR3 bases are TGTGCCAGCACCCGTGGCAGGGAAGAGACCCAGTACTTC. Its protein product is CASTRGREETQYF.

This chain connects TRBV5-4 to TRBJ2-5; 10 bases align to TRBD2. Germline CDR1 and CDR2: SGHNT and YYREEE (reference sequence). V shed 4 bases, J shed 2 bases, and the junction held 11 bases outside the gene matches. The CDR3 has 17 amino acids. CDR3 residues: CASSPRAAGGPQETQYF. The CDR3 bases are TGTGCCAGCAGCCCGAGGGCAGCGGGGGGGCCTCAAGAGACCCAGTACTTC.

This chain joins TRBV4-2 and TRBJ1-4; 9 positions match TRBD1. The germline gives CDR1 LGHNA, CDR2 YNFKEQ. The CDR3 is 15 amino acids. The J segment lost 7 bases and the V segment lost 3 bases, leaving 6 bases of the junction unmatched. CDR3 nucleotide sequence: TGTGCCAGCAGCCATCCCGGGACAGGGACTGAAAAACTGTTTTTT. Amino acids: CASSHPGTGTEKLFF.

The chain combines TRBV5-4 with TRBJ2-3; the D is unclear. V was cut by 0 bases and J by 1 base, with 6 bases left in between. CDR1 and CDR2 (germline): SGHNT, YYREEE (reference sequence). CDR3 length: 14 residues. The CDR3 here is CASSLDYRTDTQYF. In DNA form, the CDR3 reads TGTGCCAGCAGCTTGGACTACCGCACAGATACGCAGTATTTT. The full variable domain, rest sourced from reference TRBV5-4 and TRBJ2-3, is ETGVTQSPTHLIKTRGQQVTLRCSSQSGHNTVSWYQQALGQGPQFIFQYYREEENGRGNFPPRFSGLQFPNYSSELNVNALELDDSALYLCASSLDYRTDTQYFGPGTRLTVL.

This clone has a single count. V is TRBV5-6 and J is TRBJ2-3; D is ambiguous. The germline CDR1 and CDR2 sequences are SGHDT and YYEEEE. CDR3 length equals 12 residues. V was clipped by 5 bases and J by 0 bases, with 4 bases between them. The DNA of the CDR3 is TGTGCCAGCAGTATCAGCACAGATACGCAGTATTTT. Its protein product is CASSISTDTQYF.

This clone was seen just once. CDR3 sequence: CASSQGQETYEQYF. The CDR3 coding sequence is TGCGCCAGCAGCCAAGGACAGGAGACCTACGAGCAGTACTTC. The chain is built from TRBV4-1 and TRBJ2-7; a possible D gene is TRBD1 (6 bases). Germline loops: CDR1 MGHRA, CDR2 YSYEKL. The CDR3 runs to 14 residues. Trimming shortened V by 1 base and J by 2 bases, and 9 bases separated the two germline ends.

The chain couples TRBV2 to TRBJ1-5, with 7 bases fitting TRBD1. Germline V lookup: CDR1 SNHLY, CDR2 FYNNEI. J gave up 4 bases and V 2 bases, and 5 bases lay outside the gene matches. This CDR3 is built from 15 residues. CDR3 in DNA: TGTGCCAGCAGTGAACGAGGGGGCCTTAATCAGCCCCAGCATTTT. Encoded protein: CASSERGGLNQPQHF.

The rearrangement links TRBV6-5 to TRBJ2-1, with D unclear. CDR1 and CDR2 (germline): MNHEY, SVGAGI. This CDR3 is built from 14 residues. V lost 4 bases and J lost 8, with 15 bases in between. The CDR3 bases are TGTGCCAGCAGTTTTGGTGGAACGTCAGATGAGCAGTTCTTC. Protein sequence: CASSFGGTSDEQFF.

The table lists this clone with a few counts. Other DNA sequences in this specimen translate into the identical CDR3. The chain links TRBV30 to TRBJ1-3; D is uncertain. The CDR3 loop spans 11 amino acids. V lost 0 bases and J lost 6, with 3 bases in between. Per the germline V gene, CDR1 is GTSNPN and CDR2 is SVGIG (reference sequence). The CDR3 reads CAWSVKNTIYF. CDR3 coding DNA: TGTGCCTGGAGTGTAAAAAACACCATATATTTT.

The V gene is TRBV5-1, the J gene TRBJ1-6; maybe TRBD1 (5 bases). This CDR3 region has 12 residues. V shed 0 bases and J shed 11 bases, with 6 bases lying between them. Germline assignment: CDR1 SGHRS and CDR2 YFSETQ. The CDR3 nucleotides are TGCGCCAGCAGCTTGGACAGGACACCCCTCCACTTT. The encoded protein is CASSLDRTPLHF.

V is TRBV6-1 and J is TRBJ2-3; D uncertain. The germline V gene encodes CDR1 MNHNS and CDR2 SASEGT. The CDR3 length is 14 residues. Trimming left V 2 bases short and J 6 bases short, with 12 bases between. CDR3 DNA sequence: TGTGCCAGCAGTGAACCCCCCTACCAGGATACGCAGTATTTT. Amino acids: CASSEPPYQDTQYF.

The chain links TRBV4-1 to TRBJ2-1; no clear D gene. CDR1 and CDR2 (germline): MGHRA, YSYEKL. The CDR3 consists of 14 residues. Trimming left V 4 bases short and J 8 bases short, with 15 bases between. CDR3 bases: TGCGCCAGCAGCCGACAACGTGGGCCGGATGAGCAGTTCTTC. Translated, it gives CASSRQRGPDEQFF.

The CDR3 DNA is TGTGCCATCGGGGGGGACAGCACCGGGGAGCTGTTTTTT. Its protein product is CAIGGDSTGELFF. The chain links TRBV11-3 to TRBJ2-2; weak D call: TRBD2 (8 bases). V lost 10 bases and J 4 bases, leaving 13 bases between the germline ends. The CDR3 extends over 13 amino acids. Germline CDR1 reads SGHNT; CDR2 reads YENEEA. Full variable domain (rest looked up from reference TRBV11-3 and TRBJ2-2): EAGVVQSPRYKIIEKKQPVAFWCNPISGHNTLYWYLQNLGQGPELLIRYENEEAVDDSQLPKDRFSAERLKGVDSTLKIQPAELGDSAVYLCAIGGDSTGELFFGEGSRLTVL.

The V call is TRBV5-1, the J call TRBJ2-3, with 12 bases identical to TRBD2. J lost 5 bases, V lost 0 bases, and 7 bases had no gene match. This CDR3 comprises 17 residues. Germline CDR1 SGHRS, CDR2 YFSETQ. The CDR3 DNA is TGCGCCAGCAGCTTGGTGACGACTAGCGGGGGATTAGATACGCAGTATTTT. It codes for CASSLVTTSGGLDTQYF.

CDR3 loop: CATLGFWGRGRDTGELFF. CDR3 nucleotides: TGTGCCACCCTAGGTTTTTGGGGGCGCGGTAGGGACACCGGGGAGCTGTTTTTT. The chain combines TRBV27 with TRBJ2-2, with TRBD1 as a possible D gene (6 bases). Trimming pared 10 bases from V and 3 bases from J, leaving 27 bases between. The CDR3 is 18 amino acids. Per germline, CDR1 MNHEY and CDR2 SMNVEV (reference sequence).

This clone was seen once. This chain links TRBV19 with TRBJ2-2; maybe TRBD1 (5 bases). Germline V lookup: CDR1 LNHDA, CDR2 SQIVND (reference sequence). Trimming left V 4 bases short and J 7 bases short, with 10 bases between. The CDR3 is 13 amino acids. The CDR3 loop reads CASSNRGNGELFF. The CDR3 nucleotides are TGTGCCAGTAGTAATAGGGGTAACGGGGAGCTGTTTTTT.

The chain links TRBV15 to TRBJ2-1, with TRBD2 as a possible D gene (5 bases). CDR1 is LNHNV and CDR2 is YYDKDF in the germline V gene (reference sequence). The V and J ends lost 0 bases and 1 base respectively, with 13 bases between them. This CDR3 is 17 amino acids long. CDR3 in amino acids: CATSRDSSGLSYNEQFF. CDR3 bases: TGTGCCACCAGCAGAGATTCAAGCGGACTTTCCTACAATGAGCAGTTCTTC.

This rearrangement joins TRBV9 to TRBJ2-5, with D possibly being TRBD1 or TRBD2 (6 bases each). The CDR3 sequence is 16 residues long. The germline gives CDR1 SGDLS, CDR2 YYNGEE. V was clipped by 2 bases and J by 2 bases, with 16 bases between them. Here the CDR3 DNA reads TGTGCCAGCAGCGTCCTAGGGGGAGGAGGGCAAGAGACCCAGTACTTC. Encoded protein: CASSVLGGGGQETQYF.

The rearrangement uses TRBV5-6 and TRBJ1-3, with no clear D. Trimming removed 2 bases at V and 0 bases at J, with 9 bases between. CDR1 and CDR2 from the germline V gene are SGHDT and YYEEEE. The CDR3 runs to 15 residues. As DNA, the CDR3 is TGTGCCAGCAGCTTTTTAGGGAGCTCTGGAAACACCATATATTTT. Its protein product is CASSFLGSSGNTIYF.

The CDR3 coding sequence is TGTGCCAGCAGTCTCAGGGGTTGGGCTCAAGAGACCCAGTACTTC. The encoded protein is CASSLRGWAQETQYF. The rearrangement uses TRBV27 and TRBJ2-5; tentative D call: TRBD1 (6 bases). The CDR3 contains 15 residues. Trimming stripped 5 bases from V and 2 bases from J, with 15 bases between. The V gene's germline CDR1 is MNHEY and CDR2 SMNVEV (reference sequence).

The J gene is TRBJ1-2, the V gene TRBV20-1, with 9 nucleotides matching TRBD1. CDR1 is DFQATT, CDR2 SNEGSKA, per germline (reference sequence). This CDR3 is 11 amino acids long. V was pared by 6 bases and J by 8 bases, with 4 bases of the junction left unmatched. The CDR3 DNA is TGCAGTGCGAGGACAGGGGAGGGCTACACCTTC. This gives the protein CSARTGEGYTF.

As regards this clone: Additional DNA sequences in this sample encode the identical CDR3. The J gene is TRBJ2-7, the V gene TRBV20-1, with D perhaps TRBD2 (6 bases). V lost 6 bases and J 4 bases, leaving 10 bases between the germline ends. Germline values: CDR1 DFQATT, CDR2 SNEGSKA (reference sequence). The CDR3 totals 11 residues. The CDR3 DNA reads as TGCAGTGCCCGGAGGGAGTACGAGCAGTACTTC. Protein product: CSARREYEQYF.

This clone has only one observation. The J gene is TRBJ2-6, the V gene TRBV19; D ambiguous. The germline gives CDR1 LNHDA, CDR2 SQIVND (reference sequence). Trimming pared 5 bases from V and 0 bases from J, leaving 14 bases between. The CDR3 runs 17 residues. The CDR3, as DNA: TGTGCCAGTAGTCCGCTTGGGCTTAGCTCTGGGGCCAACGTCCTGACTTTC. Translated, it gives CASSPLGLSSGANVLTF.

The V and J genes are TRBV6-5 and TRBJ2-7, with 7 bases lining up with TRBD1. V shed 7 bases, J shed 3 bases, and the junction held 6 bases outside the gene matches. The CDR3 is 13 amino acids. Germline CDR1 and CDR2: MNHEY and SVGAGI. The CDR3 region is CASTPRQGYEQYF. CDR3 DNA: TGTGCCAGCACACCACGACAGGGCTACGAGCAGTACTTC.

The chain couples TRBV15 to TRBJ2-7; possible D gene TRBD2, 5 bases. Per the germline V gene, CDR1 is LNHNV and CDR2 is YYDKDF (reference sequence). Trimming took off 0 bases at V and 4 bases at J, with 13 bases between the two ends. The CDR3 runs to 15 residues. The CDR3 bases are TGTGCCACCAGCAGAGATCGAGGGATTGGGTACGAGCAGTACTTC. Its protein product is CATSRDRGIGYEQYF.